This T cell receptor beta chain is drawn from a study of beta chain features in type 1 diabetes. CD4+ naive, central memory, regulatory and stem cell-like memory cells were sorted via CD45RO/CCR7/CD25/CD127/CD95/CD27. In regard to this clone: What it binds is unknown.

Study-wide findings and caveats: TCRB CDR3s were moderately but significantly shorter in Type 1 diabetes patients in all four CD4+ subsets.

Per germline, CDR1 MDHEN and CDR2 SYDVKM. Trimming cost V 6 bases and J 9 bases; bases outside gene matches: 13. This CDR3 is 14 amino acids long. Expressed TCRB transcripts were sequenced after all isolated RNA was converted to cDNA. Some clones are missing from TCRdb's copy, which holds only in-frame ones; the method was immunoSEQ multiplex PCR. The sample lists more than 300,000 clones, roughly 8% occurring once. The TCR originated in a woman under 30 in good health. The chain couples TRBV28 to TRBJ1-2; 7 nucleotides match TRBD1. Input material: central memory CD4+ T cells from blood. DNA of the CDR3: TGTGCCAGCAGCCGCCCAGGACAGGTTATCAGCTACACCTTC. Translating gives CASSRPGQVISYTF.